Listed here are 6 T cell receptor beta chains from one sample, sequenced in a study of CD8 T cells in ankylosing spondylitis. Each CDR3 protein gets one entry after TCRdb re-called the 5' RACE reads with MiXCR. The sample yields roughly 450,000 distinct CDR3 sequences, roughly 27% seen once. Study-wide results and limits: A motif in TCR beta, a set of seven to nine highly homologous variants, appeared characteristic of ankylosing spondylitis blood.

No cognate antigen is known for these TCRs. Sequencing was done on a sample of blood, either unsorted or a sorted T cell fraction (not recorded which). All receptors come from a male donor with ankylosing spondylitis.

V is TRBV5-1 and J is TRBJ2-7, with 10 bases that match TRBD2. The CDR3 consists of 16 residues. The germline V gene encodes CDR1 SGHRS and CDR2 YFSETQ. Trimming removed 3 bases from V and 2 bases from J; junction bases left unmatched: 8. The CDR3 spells CASSSLGTSVTYEQYF. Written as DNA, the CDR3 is TGCGCCAGCAGCTCTCTTGGGACTAGCGTCACCTACGAGCAGTACTTC. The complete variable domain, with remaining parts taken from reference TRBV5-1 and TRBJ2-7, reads KAGVTQTPRYLIKTRGQQVTLSCSPISGHRSVSWYQQTPGQGLQFLFEYFSETQRNKGNFPGRFSGRQFSNSRSEMNVSTLELGDSALYLCASSSLGTSVTYEQYFGPGTRLTVT.

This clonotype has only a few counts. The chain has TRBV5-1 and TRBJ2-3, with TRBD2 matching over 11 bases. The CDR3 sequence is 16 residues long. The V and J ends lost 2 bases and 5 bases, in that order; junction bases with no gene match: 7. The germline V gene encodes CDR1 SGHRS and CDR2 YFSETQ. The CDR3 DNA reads TGCGCCAGCAGCTTCGTTAGCGGGAGGGCCGGAGATACGCAGTATTTT. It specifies CASSFVSGRAGDTQYF.

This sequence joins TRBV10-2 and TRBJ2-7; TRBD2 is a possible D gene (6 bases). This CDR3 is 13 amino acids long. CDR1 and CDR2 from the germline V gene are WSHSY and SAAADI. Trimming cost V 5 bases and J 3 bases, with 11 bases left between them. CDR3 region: CASSRESVYEQYF. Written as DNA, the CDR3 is TGCGCCAGCAGTCGGGAGTCCGTCTACGAGCAGTACTTC.

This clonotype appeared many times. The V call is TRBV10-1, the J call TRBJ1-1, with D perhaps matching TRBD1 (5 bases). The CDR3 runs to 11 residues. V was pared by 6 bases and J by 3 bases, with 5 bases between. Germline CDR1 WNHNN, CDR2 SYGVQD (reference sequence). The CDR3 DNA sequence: TGCGCCAGCAGGGGGGACACTGAAGCTTTCTTT. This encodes CASRGDTEAFF.

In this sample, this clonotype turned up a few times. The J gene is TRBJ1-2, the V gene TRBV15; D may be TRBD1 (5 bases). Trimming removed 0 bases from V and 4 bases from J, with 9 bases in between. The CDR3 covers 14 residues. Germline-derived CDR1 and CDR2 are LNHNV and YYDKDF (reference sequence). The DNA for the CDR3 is TGTGCCACCAGCAGAGATCAGGGTCGCTATGGCTACACCTTC. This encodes CATSRDQGRYGYTF.

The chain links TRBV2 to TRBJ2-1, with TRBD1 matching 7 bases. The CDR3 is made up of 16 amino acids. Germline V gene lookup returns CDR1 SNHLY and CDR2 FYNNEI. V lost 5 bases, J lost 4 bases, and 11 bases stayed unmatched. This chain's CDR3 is CASSSPDRKFYNEQFF. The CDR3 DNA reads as TGTGCCAGCAGTAGCCCGGACAGGAAATTTTACAATGAGCAGTTCTTC.